This T cell receptor beta chain was found in a study of shared clonotypes between healthy human individuals. The overall study: Aged 18 to 49, the donors were a couple of women and a few men.

This clone was found once. It was at deep level that the assay was run. Sequencing was performed with immunoSEQ multiplex PCR; in TCRdb, only in-frame clones are kept and a portion is missing. The table shows roughly 2.1 million clones, with 90% to 95% occurring only once. Terminally differentiated effector memory CD45RA+ cells were excluded from the naive CD8 cells, which were CD45RO-negative and positively selected for CCR7. This receptor was taken from a man between 18 and 29 years old in good health. Some clones in this sample may be carry-over from other donors' samples. Sequencing input: naive CD8+ T cells from PBMCs.

For the CDR3, the DNA is TGTGCCAGTAGTATAGAAGCAGGGCGCAACACTGAAGCTTTCTTT. It codes for CASSIEAGRNTEAFF. The V call is TRBV19, the J call TRBJ1-1, with D possibly matching TRBD1 (5 bases). Trimming left V 0 bases short and J 2 bases short, with 10 bases between. The CDR3 is made up of 15 amino acids. In germline, CDR1 is LNHDA, CDR2 SQIVND (reference sequence).